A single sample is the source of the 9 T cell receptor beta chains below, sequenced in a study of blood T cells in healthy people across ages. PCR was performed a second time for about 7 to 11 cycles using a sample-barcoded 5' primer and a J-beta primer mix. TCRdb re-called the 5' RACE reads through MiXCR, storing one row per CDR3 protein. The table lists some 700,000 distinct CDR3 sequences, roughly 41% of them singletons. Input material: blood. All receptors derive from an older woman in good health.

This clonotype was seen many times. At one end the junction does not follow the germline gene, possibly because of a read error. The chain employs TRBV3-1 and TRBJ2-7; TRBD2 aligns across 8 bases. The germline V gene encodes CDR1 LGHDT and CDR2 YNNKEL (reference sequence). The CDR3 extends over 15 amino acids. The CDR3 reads CASSQGTSGNYEQYF. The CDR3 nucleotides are TGCGCCAGCAGCCAAGGTACTAGCGGAAACTACGAGCAGTACTTC.

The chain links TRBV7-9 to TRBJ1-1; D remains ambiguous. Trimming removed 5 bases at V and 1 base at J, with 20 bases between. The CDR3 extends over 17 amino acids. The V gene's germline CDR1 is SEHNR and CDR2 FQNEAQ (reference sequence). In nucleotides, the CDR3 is TGTGCCAGCAGCCCCCTGAAGAACCTCATCCCGAACACTGAAGCTTTCTTT. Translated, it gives CASSPLKNLIPNTEAFF.

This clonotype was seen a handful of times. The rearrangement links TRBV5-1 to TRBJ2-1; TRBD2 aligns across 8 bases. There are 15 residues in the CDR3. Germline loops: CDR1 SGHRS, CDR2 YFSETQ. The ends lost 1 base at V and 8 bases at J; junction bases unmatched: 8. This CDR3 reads CASSLRPAGEYEQFF. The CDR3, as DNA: TGCGCCAGCAGCTTGCGGCCAGCGGGAGAGTATGAGCAGTTCTTC.

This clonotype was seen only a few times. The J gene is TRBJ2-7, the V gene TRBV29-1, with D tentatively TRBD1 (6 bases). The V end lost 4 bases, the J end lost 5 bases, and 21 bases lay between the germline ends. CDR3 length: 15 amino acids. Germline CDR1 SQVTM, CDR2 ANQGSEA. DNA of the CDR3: TGCAGCGTTGTAACAGGGCTCTTTAATACGGACGAGCAGTACTTC. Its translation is CSVVTGLFNTDEQYF.

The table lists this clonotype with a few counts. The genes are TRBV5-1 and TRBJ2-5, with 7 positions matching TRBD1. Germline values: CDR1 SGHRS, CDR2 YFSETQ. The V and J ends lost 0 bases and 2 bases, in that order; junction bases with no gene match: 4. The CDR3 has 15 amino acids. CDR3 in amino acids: CASSLVGQSQETQYF. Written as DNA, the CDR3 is TGCGCCAGCAGCTTGGTGGGACAGTCTCAAGAGACCCAGTACTTC. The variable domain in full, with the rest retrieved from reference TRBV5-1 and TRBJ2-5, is KAGVTQTPRYLIKTRGQQVTLSCSPISGHRSVSWYQQTPGQGLQFLFEYFSETQRNKGNFPGRFSGRQFSNSRSEMNVSTLELGDSALYLCASSLVGQSQETQYFGPGTRLLVL.

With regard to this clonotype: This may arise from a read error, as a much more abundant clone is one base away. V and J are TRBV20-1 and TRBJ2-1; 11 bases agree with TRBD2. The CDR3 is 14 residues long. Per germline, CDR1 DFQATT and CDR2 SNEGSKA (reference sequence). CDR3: CSAATSGVYSEQFF. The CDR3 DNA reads TGCAGTGCTGCGACTAGCGGGGTGTACAGTGAGCAGTTCTTC.

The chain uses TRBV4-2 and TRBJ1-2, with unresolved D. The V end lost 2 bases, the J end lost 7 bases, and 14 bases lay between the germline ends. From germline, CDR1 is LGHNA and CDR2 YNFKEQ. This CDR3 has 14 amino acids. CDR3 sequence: CASSQNQAKRGYTF. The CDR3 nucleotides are TGTGCCAGCAGCCAAAACCAGGCAAAACGTGGCTACACCTTC.

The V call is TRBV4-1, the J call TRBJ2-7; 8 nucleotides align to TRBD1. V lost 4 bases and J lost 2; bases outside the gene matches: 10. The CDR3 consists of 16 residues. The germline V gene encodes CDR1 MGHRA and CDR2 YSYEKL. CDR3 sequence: CASSPQPGQATYEQYF. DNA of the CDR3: TGCGCCAGCAGCCCCCAACCGGGACAGGCGACCTACGAGCAGTACTTC.

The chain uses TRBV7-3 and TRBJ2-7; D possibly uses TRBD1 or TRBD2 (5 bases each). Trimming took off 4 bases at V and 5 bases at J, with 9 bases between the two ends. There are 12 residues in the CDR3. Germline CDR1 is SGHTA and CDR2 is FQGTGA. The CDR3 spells CASSSGTHEQYF. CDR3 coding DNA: TGTGCCAGCAGCTCTGGGACGCACGAGCAGTACTTC.